The T cell receptor beta chain described here comes from a study of human T cells and chemical hapten exposure. Study-level background: Per-sample TCR yields varied mainly from small pooled library volume differences. Study results and caveats: The study found that DPC sensitization did not change TCRs above 1 in 1000 frequency.

The library tagged individual cDNA molecules with unique molecular identifiers. Original analysis: A typical sample had approximately 93,000 TCRs, with about 23,224 to 690,600 overall. TCRdb re-called the reads with MiXCR, one entry per CDR3 protein. The V and J calls and clone size come from TCRdb's table, not from the authors' own analysis. The data contain fewer than 150,000 distinct CDR3 sequences, about 8.9% of them singletons. Total RNA was extracted from unfractionated whole blood. The V and J ends lost 7 bases and 6 bases respectively, with 22 bases between them. The CDR3 runs 15 residues. In this sample, this clonotype turned up many times. Its matching antigen is unknown.

Material for sequencing was whole blood. This clonotype was obtained from a human donor in good health. Some clones in this sample may be carry-over from other donors' samples. V gene TRBV12-3 or TRBV12-4 combines with J gene TRBJ2-7; possible D gene TRBD1, 6 bases. The CDR3 is CASNPSGTGRGEQYF. The CDR3 coding sequence is TGTGCCAGCAACCCCTCGGGTACAGGGCGAGGCGAGCAGTACTTC.